One sample yielded the 7 T cell receptor beta chains listed below, sequenced in a study of cytomegalovirus exposure and HLA in healthy donors. A multiplex PCR was run with 60 Vbeta primers and 13 Jbeta primers. The assay was immunoSEQ multiplex PCR, and TCRdb's table has in-frame clones only and misses some. The repertoire holds around 190,000 clones, over 75% seen once, with just under 3% in the top ten. The sample consisted of PBMCs. Receptors originate from a woman in her 30s in good health and CMV-seronegative.

The chain links TRBV28 to TRBJ2-7; 9 bases fit TRBD1. There are 15 residues in the CDR3. Germline CDR1 and CDR2: MDHEN and SYDVKM. V trimming: 6 bases; J trimming: 4 bases; junction bases outside the gene matches: 10. For the CDR3, the DNA is TGTGCCAGCAGCCTACCGGGACAGGGATTTTACGAGCAGTACTTC. It translates to CASSLPGQGFYEQYF.

Points on this clone: Other DNA sequences in the same sample also yield this CDR3. V usage is TRBV28 and J usage is TRBJ2-5; 9 positions match TRBD1. The CDR3 runs 15 residues. V gave up 5 bases and J gave up 1 base; unmatched junction bases: 5. The germline V gene encodes CDR1 MDHEN and CDR2 SYDVKM. The CDR3 region is CASSLGTGSQETQYF. CDR3 nucleotides: TGTGCCAGCAGTCTAGGGACAGGGTCCCAAGAGACCCAGTACTTC. The full variable domain, completed using reference TRBV28 and TRBJ2-5, is DVKVTQSSRYLVKRTGEKVFLECVQDMDHENMFWYRQDPGLGLRLIYFSYDVKMKEKGDIPEGYSVSREKKERFSLILESASTNQTSMYLCASSLGTGSQETQYFGPGTRLLVL.

The rearrangement links TRBV7-6 to TRBJ1-1; TRBD1 might be the D (5 bases). Germline CDR1 is SGHVS and CDR2 is FNYEAQ. Trimming left V 5 bases short and J 1 base short, with 11 bases between. This CDR3 has 14 amino acids. CDR3 nucleotide sequence: TGTGCCAGCAGCGCTACGACAGAGAACACTGAAGCTTTCTTT. Protein: CASSATTENTEAFF.

The rearrangement joins TRBV11-2 to TRBJ2-2, with 9 bases fitting TRBD2. Germline CDR1 SGHAT, CDR2 FQNNGV. The CDR3 has 16 residues. V was clipped by 11 bases and J by 5 bases; unmatched bases: 15. CDR3 sequence: CAGAVGLAGRTGELFF. For the CDR3, the DNA is TGTGCCGGGGCAGTGGGTCTAGCGGGAAGAACCGGGGAGCTGTTTTTT.

To note about this clone: Other DNA sequences from this sample encode an identical CDR3 as well. This CDR3 reads CASSLGDTRGYEQYF. The CDR3, as DNA: TGCGCCAGCAGCTTGGGCGACACACGGGGGTACGAGCAGTACTTC. This chain links TRBV5-1 with TRBJ2-7; the D gene is possibly TRBD2 (6 bases). The V end lost 0 bases, the J end lost 4 bases, and 14 bases lay between the germline ends. This CDR3 has 15 amino acids. From germline, CDR1 is SGHRS and CDR2 YFSETQ.

For this clone: The junction does not match germline at one end; this may be a read error. This chain joins TRBV4-2 and TRBJ2-4; TRBD2 aligns across 12 bases. This CDR3 contains 14 residues. Per germline, CDR1 LGHNA and CDR2 YNFKEQ. Here the CDR3 DNA reads TGTGCCAGCAGCCAACAACTAGCGGGGGGACCGCTCGGCTTC. Translated, it gives CASSQQLAGGPLGF.

The V and J genes are TRBV5-1 and TRBJ2-7, with TRBD2 as a possible D gene (6 bases). Trimming cost V 0 bases and J 2 bases, with 12 bases left between them. Germline CDR1 reads SGHRS; CDR2 reads YFSETQ. CDR3 length: 15 residues. Here the CDR3 reads CASSLETGDPYEQYF. The CDR3 DNA follows: TGCGCCAGCAGCTTGGAAACGGGAGACCCCTACGAGCAGTACTTC.